The rows below give T cell receptor beta chains drawn from one sample of a study of identical twins. One entry per CDR3 protein results from TCRdb running MiXCR on the 5' RACE reads. The sample yields roughly 750,000 distinct CDR3 sequences, 21% seen once. These same data were also listed under a study on T cells expressing NK-cell markers.

The sample taken for sequencing was PBMCs. Source of these receptors: a woman aged 18-35 years in good health. The CDR3 runs from the conserved cysteine through the conserved F or W. Each record gives: D gene, J gene, clone size, V gene, CDR3 protein, CDR3 DNA. The D gene is left open where the match is weak. Part of the rows lack a size; the others show once, few, many or a class for expanded clones.

NA,TRBJ2-5,NA,TRBV5-8,CASTTGGTQYF,TGTGCCAGCACGACTGGAGGGACCCAGTACTTC
TRBD1,TRBJ1-1,NA,TRBV7-9,CASSFPGQGAQSTEAFF,TGTGCCAGCAGCTTCCCGGGACAGGGGGCGCAGAGTACTGAAGCTTTCTTT
TRBD2,TRBJ2-1,few,TRBV12-3/TRBV12-4,CASGTSGRATHEQFF,TGTGCCAGCGGGACTAGCGGGAGGGCCACCCATGAGCAGTTCTTC
NA,TRBJ1-1,NA,TRBV5-1,CASSLEPVMNTEAFF,TGCGCCAGCAGCTTGGAACCTGTCATGAACACTGAAGCTTTCTTT
TRBD2,TRBJ2-7,NA,TRBV18,CASSNRLAGVYEQYF,TGTGCCAGCTCAAACCGACTAGCGGGAGTTTACGAGCAGTACTTC
TRBD2,TRBJ2-3,few,TRBV4-3,CASSQDLGGDTQYF,TGCGCCAGCAGCCAAGATCTGGGGGGGGATACGCAGTATTTT
NA,TRBJ2-3,NA,TRBV7-2,CASSFPADTSTDTQYF,TGTGCCAGCAGTTTTCCGGCGGACACTAGCACAGATACGCAGTATTTT
TRBD1,TRBJ1-6,NA,TRBV12-3/TRBV12-4,CASSSSTGGWNSPLHF,TGTGCCAGCAGTTCCTCGACAGGGGGCTGGAATTCACCCCTCCACTTT
NA,TRBJ2-3,few,TRBV12-3/TRBV12-4,CASSLGGPDPTQYF,TGTGCCAGCAGTTTAGGGGGCCCCGACCCAACGCAGTATTTT
NA,TRBJ2-1,once,TRBV20-1,CSAWRPSYNEQFF,TGCAGTGCATGGCGGCCCTCCTACAATGAGCAGTTCTTC
TRBD2,TRBJ2-7,NA,TRBV6-2/TRBV6-3,CASSDNRWTSGGPYEQYF,TGTGCCAGCAGTGATAACCGCTGGACTAGCGGGGGACCCTACGAGCAGTACTTC
NA,TRBJ2-7,NA,TRBV5-1,CASSLALRTLDEQYF,TGCGCCAGCAGCTTGGCATTGAGGACACTTGACGAGCAGTACTTC
TRBD1,TRBJ1-6,few,TRBV12-3/TRBV12-4,CASSPGQGANSPLHF,TGTGCCAGCAGTCCCGGACAGGGGGCTAATTCACCCCTCCACTTT
NA,TRBJ2-3,NA,TRBV11-1,CASSVSGSDTQYF,TGTGCCAGCAGCGTCAGTGGGTCAGATACGCAGTATTTT
NA,TRBJ1-2,NA,TRBV7-9,CASSLYYGYTF,TGTGCCAGCAGCCTATACTATGGCTACACCTTC
NA,TRBJ2-7,NA,TRBV12-3/TRBV12-4,CASSFIATPYEQYF,TGTGCCAGCAGTTTCATCGCTACCCCCTACGAGCAGTACTTC
NA,TRBJ2-7,NA,TRBV15,CATSSPREAQQYF,TGTGCCACCAGCAGCCCAAGGGAGGCGCAGCAGTACTTC
TRBD2,TRBJ2-1,NA,TRBV4-3,CASSQEVAGNEQFF,TGCGCCAGCAGCCAAGAGGTAGCGGGGAATGAGCAGTTCTTC
TRBD2,TRBJ2-1,few,TRBV2,CASRVTSGGYNEQFF,TGTGCCAGCAGAGTTACTAGCGGGGGATACAATGAGCAGTTCTTC
NA,TRBJ2-1,few,TRBV7-3,CASSQVGNNEQFF,TGTGCCAGCAGCCAGGTAGGGAACAATGAGCAGTTCTTC
NA,TRBJ1-1,few,TRBV3-1,CASSQVGGGTEAFF,TGTGCCAGCAGCCAAGTCGGGGGGGGCACTGAAGCTTTCTTT
NA,TRBJ1-1,NA,TRBV6-5,CASSYHDGPNTEAFF,TGTGCCAGCAGTTACCACGACGGGCCCAACACTGAAGCTTTCTTT
NA,TRBJ2-1,many,TRBV6-7,CASSYFSGTEHNEQFF,TGTGCCAGCAGTTATTTTAGTGGGACCGAGCACAATGAGCAGTTCTTC
TRBD1,TRBJ2-1,few,TRBV7-9,CASSLGYGTGTNEQFF,TGTGCCAGCAGCTTAGGATATGGGACAGGGACGAATGAGCAGTTCTTC
NA,TRBJ1-5,NA,TRBV30,CAWKGVPGQPQHF,TGTGCCTGGAAAGGGGTGCCCGGTCAGCCCCAGCATTTT
NA,TRBJ2-5,few,TRBV20-1,CSASRGPAQETQYF,TGCAGTGCTAGCCGGGGGCCGGCCCAAGAGACCCAGTACTTC
NA,TRBJ2-7,once,TRBV10-2,CASEVPPYEQYF,TGCGCCAGCGAGGTACCCCCCTACGAGCAGTACTTC
NA,TRBJ2-3,many,TRBV30,CAWSGISTDTQYF,TGTGCCTGGAGCGGGATCTCCACAGATACGCAGTATTTT
NA,TRBJ2-7,NA,TRBV6-5,CASSHEERPTYEQYF,TGTGCCAGCAGTCACGAGGAGCGTCCGACCTACGAGCAGTACTTC
TRBD1,TRBJ2-1,NA,TRBV3-1,CASSQLRTGARNEQFF,TGTGCCAGCAGCCAACTCCGGACAGGGGCGCGGAATGAGCAGTTCTTC
TRBD1,TRBJ2-1,few,TRBV12-3/TRBV12-4,CASTGYQGDNEQFF,TGTGCCAGCACCGGGTACCAGGGGGACAATGAGCAGTTCTTC
NA,TRBJ1-4,few,TRBV6-1,CASSEAVLYEKLFF,TGTGCCAGCAGTGAAGCGGTCCTGTATGAAAAACTGTTTTTT
TRBD2,TRBJ2-5,NA,TRBV15,CATLTGGQETQYF,TGTGCCACCCTAACGGGGGGCCAAGAGACCCAGTACTTC
NA,TRBJ2-7,NA,TRBV30,CAWSGETSTYEQYF,TGTGCCTGGAGTGGAGAGACCTCGACCTACGAGCAGTACTTC
NA,TRBJ1-5,NA,TRBV29-1,CSATYSNQPQHF,TGCAGCGCCACTTATAGCAATCAGCCCCAGCATTTT
TRBD2,TRBJ2-1,few,TRBV12-3/TRBV12-4,CASEDRRASGRLEEQFF,TGTGCCAGCGAGGACCGCCGGGCTAGCGGGAGATTGGAAGAGCAGTTCTTC
NA,TRBJ2-7,NA,TRBV9,CASSVGPGPYEQYF,TGTGCCAGCAGCGTGGGTCCAGGTCCCTACGAGCAGTACTTC
NA,TRBJ2-3,NA,TRBV27,CASSPGQGWIYTQYF,TGTGCCAGCAGTCCAGGACAAGGGTGGATATATACGCAGTATTTT
NA,TRBJ2-7,NA,TRBV7-8,CASSLGPGTTYEQYF,TGTGCCAGCAGCTTAGGGCCAGGGACCACCTACGAGCAGTACTTC
NA,TRBJ2-6,NA,TRBV30,CAWLRVWTFSGANVLTF,TGTGCCTGGCTTCGGGTGTGGACCTTCTCTGGGGCCAACGTCCTGACTTTC
NA,TRBJ2-1,NA,TRBV29-1,CSVEEWRQSSYNEQFF,TGCAGCGTTGAAGAATGGCGACAAAGCTCCTACAATGAGCAGTTCTTC
TRBD2,TRBJ2-1,few,TRBV4-3,CASSQDNSGRGYNEQFF,TGCGCCAGCAGCCAAGATAATAGCGGGAGAGGCTACAATGAGCAGTTCTTC
NA,TRBJ2-7,few,TRBV6-1,CASRWIRSSYEQYF,TGTGCCAGCAGATGGATACGAAGCTCCTACGAGCAGTACTTC
NA,TRBJ2-1,NA,TRBV15,CATSRFHGNGPVNLF,TGTGCCACCAGCAGATTCCATGGGAATGGGCCAGTAAACCTCTTC
NA,TRBJ2-1,few,TRBV7-9,CASSHLGGGSEQFF,TGTGCCAGCAGCCACCTTGGAGGGGGTTCGGAGCAGTTCTTC
NA,TRBJ2-1,many,TRBV12-3/TRBV12-4,CASMMAAGRVRQFF,TGTGCCAGCATGATGGCGGCCGGCCGCGTACGGCAGTTCTTC
NA,TRBJ1-1,NA,TRBV12-3/TRBV12-4,CASSFEGRDTEAFF,TGTGCCAGCAGTTTCGAGGGAAGGGACACTGAAGCTTTCTTT
NA,TRBJ2-2,few,TRBV11-3,CASSFRAHNTGELFF,TGTGCCAGCAGCTTTAGAGCACACAACACCGGGGAGCTGTTTTTT
TRBD2,TRBJ2-3,few,TRBV20-1,CSASGVSGGVTDTQYF,TGCAGTGCTAGCGGGGTTAGCGGGGGGGTCACAGATACGCAGTATTTT
TRBD1,TRBJ2-6,NA,TRBV6-1,CASSPQGQVSGANVLTF,TGTGCCAGCAGTCCCCAAGGACAGGTCTCTGGGGCCAACGTCCTGACTTTC
TRBD2,TRBJ2-1,few,TRBV7-6,CASSFLTSDSYNEQFF,TGTGCCAGCAGCTTTCTCACTAGCGACTCCTACAATGAGCAGTTCTTC
NA,TRBJ2-3,NA,TRBV15,CATSVGQSTDTQYF,TGTGCCACCTCCGTTGGGCAGAGCACAGATACGCAGTATTTT
NA,TRBJ1-2,few,TRBV7-2,CASSLGGFSGYTF,TGTGCCAGCAGCTTAGGAGGGTTTAGTGGCTACACCTTC
TRBD1,TRBJ2-7,NA,TRBV7-2,CASSLTTGSFNEQYF,TGTGCCAGCAGCTTAACGACAGGGTCGTTCAACGAGCAGTACTTC
NA,TRBJ1-4,few,TRBV7-9,CASSLGGVEKLFF,TGTGCCAGCAGCTTAGGAGGGGTTGAAAAACTGTTTTTT
NA,TRBJ1-1,few,TRBV6-1,CASSPIPGTKEAFF,TGTGCCAGCAGTCCTATTCCGGGAACAAAAGAAGCTTTCTTT
NA,TRBJ2-5,many,TRBV15,CATSREGRVWETQYF,TGTGCCACCAGCAGAGAGGGTCGGGTTTGGGAGACCCAGTACTTC
NA,TRBJ2-1,once,TRBV19,CASSKERGYNEQFF,TGTGCCAGTTCTAAGGAGCGAGGTTACAATGAGCAGTTCTTC
TRBD2,TRBJ2-2,NA,TRBV4-3,CASSRYSGERTGGLFF,TGCGCCAGCAGCCGTTACAGCGGGGAGAGGACCGGGGGGCTGTTTTTT